These T cell receptor beta chains were read from a single sample in a study of T-cell reconstitution after alpha-beta-depleted transplantation in children. TCRdb re-analysed the PCR reads in MiXCR, keeping a single row per CDR3 protein. This table holds 500,000 to 750,000 distinct CDR3 sequences, 25% to 30% found once. The specimen comprised PBMCs, sampled before TCRalphabeta/CD19-depleted stem cell transplant. The receptors stem from a boy in the first two years of life with Wiskott-Aldrich syndrome, due to receive a stem cell transplant. The conserved cysteine and the conserved F or W are not part of the CDR3 here.

J gene: TRBJ2-1; V gene: TRBV7-7; CDR3 protein: ASSFSGAQIYNEQF
J gene: TRBJ2-1; V gene: TRBV3-1; CDR3 protein: ASSQLDRGRRVDEQF
J gene: TRBJ2-7; V gene: TRBV7-2; CDR3 protein: ASSLEGSGVYEQY
J gene: TRBJ2-6; V gene: TRBV12-3/TRBV12-4; CDR3 protein: ASIKVWAGANVLT
J gene: TRBJ1-4; V gene: TRBV28; CDR3 protein: ATSSGGEKLF
J gene: TRBJ2-3; V gene: TRBV5-1; CDR3 protein: ASSLRIAASTDTQY
J gene: TRBJ2-7; V gene: TRBV7-9; CDR3 protein: ASSADRAIYEQY
J gene: TRBJ2-2; V gene: TRBV20-1; CDR3 protein: SARDRREAGELF
J gene: TRBJ1-2; V gene: TRBV3-1; CDR3 protein: ASSRFDYGYT
J gene: TRBJ2-7; V gene: TRBV6-1; CDR3 protein: ASSQEGWETYEQY
J gene: TRBJ2-5; V gene: TRBV7-9; CDR3 protein: ASSELRWGHKETQY
J gene: TRBJ2-5; V gene: TRBV28; CDR3 protein: ASSSSGLAVQETQY
J gene: TRBJ2-2; V gene: TRBV7-6; CDR3 protein: ASSLGVTTNTGELF
J gene: TRBJ1-2; V gene: TRBV12-3/TRBV12-4; CDR3 protein: ASRRPRDGYT
J gene: TRBJ2-5; V gene: TRBV12-3/TRBV12-4; CDR3 protein: ASSLRAAETQY
J gene: TRBJ1-5; V gene: TRBV6-2/TRBV6-3; CDR3 protein: ASSYGRQPQH
J gene: TRBJ2-2; V gene: TRBV7-9; CDR3 protein: ASSGPGQFSGELF
J gene: TRBJ2-7; V gene: TRBV6-5; CDR3 protein: ASSYAGGTLPEQY
J gene: TRBJ1-1; V gene: TRBV5-1; CDR3 protein: ASSLIVGVRHTEAF
J gene: TRBJ1-1; V gene: TRBV6-4; CDR3 protein: ASSISRGTEAF
J gene: TRBJ2-1; V gene: TRBV20-1; CDR3 protein: SAQELNEQF
J gene: TRBJ2-5; V gene: TRBV7-9; CDR3 protein: ASSLVGQTQETQY
J gene: TRBJ2-3; V gene: TRBV2; CDR3 protein: ASRTSPGEDTQY
J gene: TRBJ2-2; V gene: TRBV27; CDR3 protein: ASRTGYPGELF
J gene: TRBJ2-1; V gene: TRBV15; CDR3 protein: ATSNDSLGPYSNEQF
J gene: TRBJ2-3; V gene: TRBV19; CDR3 protein: ASSPRQGTTDTQY
J gene: TRBJ1-4; V gene: TRBV27; CDR3 protein: ASSPLRGSGEKLF
J gene: TRBJ2-5; V gene: TRBV5-1; CDR3 protein: ASSLTGMQTQY
J gene: TRBJ2-1; V gene: TRBV29-1; CDR3 protein: SVEGLAESAYNEQF
J gene: TRBJ2-5; V gene: TRBV6-5; CDR3 protein: ASSYSNQGAKTQY
J gene: TRBJ1-2; V gene: TRBV20-1; CDR3 protein: SSRVQETYGYT
J gene: TRBJ2-1; V gene: TRBV12-3/TRBV12-4; CDR3 protein: ATTERERANEQF
J gene: TRBJ2-1; V gene: TRBV5-1; CDR3 protein: ASSLYGGLYNEQF
J gene: TRBJ2-1; V gene: TRBV24-1; CDR3 protein: ATSDFGTSGSGAYEQF
J gene: TRBJ2-1; V gene: TRBV5-1; CDR3 protein: ASSANRLGGQF
J gene: TRBJ2-7; V gene: TRBV12-3/TRBV12-4; CDR3 protein: ASRDRSDEQY
J gene: TRBJ2-1; V gene: TRBV5-1; CDR3 protein: ASSLVLGGNNEQF
J gene: TRBJ2-1; V gene: TRBV10-3; CDR3 protein: AINPTSLSTNEQF
J gene: TRBJ2-1; V gene: TRBV12-3/TRBV12-4; CDR3 protein: ASRSQLAGEGRSYNEQF
J gene: TRBJ2-2; V gene: TRBV9; CDR3 protein: ASSVDSGGPAGELF
J gene: TRBJ2-3; V gene: TRBV27; CDR3 protein: ASRKRDTQY
J gene: TRBJ2-1; V gene: TRBV27; CDR3 protein: ASSLYRETYNEQF
J gene: TRBJ2-5; V gene: TRBV20-1; CDR3 protein: SAGQDGTQY
J gene: TRBJ2-1; V gene: TRBV27; CDR3 protein: ASNPGLAGGGEQF
J gene: TRBJ1-1; V gene: TRBV19; CDR3 protein: ASSRRTGAEAF
J gene: TRBJ2-5; V gene: TRBV20-1; CDR3 protein: SARITGGAETQY
J gene: TRBJ2-1; V gene: TRBV28; CDR3 protein: AIRRGLGATGEQF
J gene: TRBJ1-3; V gene: TRBV9; CDR3 protein: ASSVDSGTGRGNTIY
J gene: TRBJ2-7; V gene: TRBV10-3; CDR3 protein: AISESPFGEQY